Below, 27 T cell receptor beta chains from the same sample are listed, as sequenced in a study of early T cells in non-severe SARS-CoV-2 infection. TCRdb analysed the 5' RACE reads with MiXCR anew, one entry per CDR3 protein. The sample holds about 28,000 distinct CDR3 sequences, 5.1% seen once. The specimen was whole blood. The receptors were gathered from an adult who was a healthcare worker with PCR-confirmed SARS-CoV-2 infection or an uninfected control (not recorded which).

The table lists this clonotype with a few counts. The gene calls are TRBV6-5 and TRBJ1-3, with TRBD1 identical over 9 bases. Unmatched junction bases numbered 2, after V lost 5 bases and J lost 0 bases. The CDR3 length is 15 residues. Germline values: CDR1 MNHEY, CDR2 SVGAGI. In nucleotides, the CDR3 is TGTGCCAGCAGTACAGGGGGCAACTCTGGAAACACCATATATTTT. It is translated as CASSTGGNSGNTIYF.

As to this clonotype: The germline gene is not matched at one end of the junction; a read error may be the cause. DNA for the CDR3: TGTGTCAGCAGCCAAGGTATACAGGGGGACGATGGCTACACCTTC. Translation gives CVSSQGIQGDDGYTF. The chain employs TRBV4-2 and TRBJ1-2; 8 nucleotides agree with TRBD1. CDR3 length: 15 amino acids. Per germline, CDR1 LGHNA and CDR2 YNFKEQ.

This clonotype qualifies as medium-sized. This rearrangement joins TRBV13 to TRBJ2-2, with D tentatively TRBD2 (5 bases). CDR1 PRHDT and CDR2 FYEKMQ come from the germline V gene (reference sequence). The V gene lost 3 bases and the J gene lost 4 bases, with 9 bases spanning the gap. The CDR3 runs 14 residues. In DNA form, the CDR3 reads TGTGCCAGCAGCTTGATTGGAGGCACCGGGGAGCTGTTTTTT. It translates to CASSLIGGTGELFF.

This chain links TRBV19 with TRBJ2-1; D not resolved. Germline values: CDR1 LNHDA, CDR2 SQIVND (reference sequence). The CDR3 has 15 residues. V was cut by 4 bases and J by 0 bases, with 10 bases left in between. In DNA, the CDR3 is TGTGCCAGTAGTACCGACCAGAGCTCCTACAATGAGCAGTTCTTC. It yields the protein CASSTDQSSYNEQFF. The full variable domain, completed using reference TRBV19 and TRBJ2-1, is DGGITQSPKYLFRKEGQNVTLSCEQNLNHDAMYWYRQDPGQGLRLIYYSQIVNDFQKGDIAEGYSVSREKKESFPLTVTSAQKNPTAFYLCASSTDQSSYNEQFFGPGTRLTVL.

This clonotype showed up many times. The rearrangement links TRBV28 to TRBJ2-1; D ambiguous. Germline CDR1 MDHEN, CDR2 SYDVKM. V was pared by 3 bases and J by 0 bases, with 12 bases between. The CDR3 loop spans 16 amino acids. This chain's CDR3 is CASSFVISSSYNEQFF. CDR3 DNA: TGTGCCAGCAGTTTTGTAATTTCTAGCTCCTACAATGAGCAGTTCTTC.

Ten or more counts support this clonotype. The chain recombines TRBV7-8 with TRBJ2-7; D is perhaps TRBD1 (6 bases). V was trimmed by 3 bases and J by 0 bases, leaving 12 bases between them. The CDR3 extends over 15 amino acids. CDR1 is SGHVS and CDR2 is FQNEAQ in the germline V gene. CDR3 loop: CASSLAPDSSYEQYF. CDR3 in DNA: TGTGCCAGCAGCTTGGCCCCGGACAGCTCCTACGAGCAGTACTTC.

This clonotype has ten or more counts. The rearrangement links TRBV5-1 to TRBJ2-3, with 7 bases that match TRBD2. The CDR3 is 16 residues long. V trimming: 4 bases; J trimming: 3 bases; junction bases outside the gene matches: 11. Germline V gene lookup returns CDR1 SGHRS and CDR2 YFSETQ. CDR3 nucleotides: TGCGCCAGCAGCGAGATACTAGCGACCGGGACAGATACGCAGTATTTT. Protein: CASSEILATGTDTQYF.

This clonotype was recorded at least ten times. The chain combines TRBV5-1 with TRBJ1-1, with D perhaps matching TRBD1 (5 bases). Germline CDR1 reads SGHRS; CDR2 reads YFSETQ. There are 15 residues in the CDR3. The V gene lost 4 bases and the J gene lost 1 base, with 14 bases spanning the gap. As DNA, the CDR3 is TGCGCCAGCAGCCTGGGGGGACCGTGGAACACTGAAGCTTTCTTT. Its translation: CASSLGGPWNTEAFF.

This clonotype has at least ten counts. The V and J genes are TRBV7-6 and TRBJ2-5; D is perhaps TRBD2 (5 bases). V lost 5 bases and J lost 3, with 13 bases in between. Germline V gives CDR1 SGHVS, CDR2 FNYEAQ. The CDR3 loop spans 14 amino acids. CDR3 in amino acids: CASSLGLAEETQYF. CDR3 nucleotide sequence: TGTGCCAGCAGCCTCGGACTGGCCGAAGAGACCCAGTACTTC.

This clonotype was seen at least ten times. The chain combines TRBV6-5 with TRBJ2-3; 8 nucleotides match TRBD2. This CDR3 has 17 residues. V lost 6 bases and J lost 2; bases outside the gene matches: 13. The germline gives CDR1 MNHEY, CDR2 SVGAGI. The CDR3 DNA reads TGTGCCAGCAGCGCTCGGGAGGGGCGGCTGATCACAGATACGCAGTATTTT. Its translation: CASSAREGRLITDTQYF.

This clonotype was found many times. This chain joins TRBV20-1 and TRBJ2-7; D gene unclear. The germline gives CDR1 DFQATT, CDR2 SNEGSKA (reference sequence). Trimming left V 6 bases short and J 3 bases short, with 18 bases between. CDR3 length equals 14 residues. The DNA for the CDR3 is TGCAGTGCCCCGTCGAGTCTTAAGGGCTACGAGCAGTACTTC. Its translation: CSAPSSLKGYEQYF.

In its sample, this clonotype was seen many times. The chain joins TRBV10-3 to TRBJ2-1; 8 nucleotides match TRBD2. Germline assignment: CDR1 ENHRY and CDR2 SYGVKD. There are 16 residues in the CDR3. Losses at the gene ends were 6 bases for V and 4 bases for J; bases not matched to a gene: 11. DNA for the CDR3: TGTGCCATCAGGTCTCTAGCGGGTGAAGAATACAATGAGCAGTTCTTC. It is translated as CAIRSLAGEEYNEQFF.

This clonotype was recorded at least ten times. V usage is TRBV29-1 and J usage is TRBJ2-1, with D uncertain. The CDR3 spans 12 residues. The V end lost 6 bases, the J end lost 9 bases, and 15 bases lay between the germline ends. The V gene's germline CDR1 is SQVTM and CDR2 ANQGSEA. The CDR3 DNA is TGCAGCGTCGAGTCCCGGTGGGGTGAGCAGTTCTTC. Translated, it gives CSVESRWGEQFF.

V gene TRBV2 combines with J gene TRBJ2-5; 11 bases fit TRBD2. The CDR3 consists of 15 residues. The V gene's germline CDR1 is SNHLY and CDR2 FYNNEI. The V segment lost 6 bases and the J segment 5 bases; nucleotides outside the gene matches: 8. The CDR3 protein is CASSRLAGGLETQYF. In DNA form, the CDR3 reads TGTGCCAGCAGCAGGCTAGCGGGAGGTCTCGAGACCCAGTACTTC.

This clonotype occurred a few times. The chain carries TRBV7-6 and TRBJ2-1, with 8 positions matching TRBD1. After removal of 5 bases from V and 0 bases from J, the junction contained 6 bases not matched to a gene. CDR3 length equals 16 residues. Germline CDR1 reads SGHVS; CDR2 reads FNYEAQ. The CDR3 region is CASSGTGGSSYNEQFF. Here the CDR3 DNA reads TGTGCCAGCAGCGGTACAGGGGGAAGCTCCTACAATGAGCAGTTCTTC.

In its sample, this clonotype was seen many times. The chain is built from TRBV5-1 and TRBJ1-6; a possible D gene is TRBD1 (5 bases). Trimming removed 1 base from V and 8 bases from J, with 13 bases in between. CDR3 size: 15 residues. CDR1 is SGHRS, CDR2 YFSETQ, per germline. DNA for the CDR3: TGCGCCAGCAGCTTGACGGGGGATCATTATTCACCCCTCCACTTT. Amino acids: CASSLTGDHYSPLHF.

This clonotype was found many times. V gene TRBV5-1 combines with J gene TRBJ2-3; TRBD2 matches 7 bases. V trimming: 0 bases; J trimming: 4 bases; junction bases outside the gene matches: 2. CDR1 and CDR2 from the germline V gene are SGHRS and YFSETQ. This CDR3 comprises 14 residues. The CDR3 region is CASSLAGGADTQYF. Written as DNA, the CDR3 is TGCGCCAGCAGCTTGGCGGGAGGAGCAGATACGCAGTATTTT.

This clonotype was counted only a few times. The chain's CDR3 is CASSPPGGPTEAFF. The CDR3 DNA reads TGTGCCAGCAGTCCCCCAGGGGGGCCAACTGAAGCTTTCTTT. V and J are TRBV25-1 and TRBJ1-1, with 7 positions matching TRBD1. The CDR3 is 14 residues long. V trimming: 5 bases; J trimming: 5 bases; junction bases outside the gene matches: 8. CDR1 is MGHDK and CDR2 is SYGVNS in the germline V gene.

The rearrangement joins TRBV5-1 to TRBJ2-2, with TRBD1 matching 9 bases. CDR1 and CDR2 (germline): SGHRS, YFSETQ. CDR3 length: 17 residues. The V gene end was trimmed by 0 bases and the J gene end by 1 base; junction bases not matched to a gene: 4. CDR3 nucleotide sequence: TGCGCCAGCAGCTTGGACAGGGGGCCCCTGAACACCGGGGAGCTGTTTTTT. Encoded protein: CASSLDRGPLNTGELFF.

This clonotype was observed a handful of times. CDR3 bases: TGTGCCAGCAGCTCGGCCGGGACTGCCCAATGGGGCAATCAGCCCCAGCATTTT. Its translation is CASSSAGTAQWGNQPQHF. This chain uses TRBV7-8 with TRBJ1-5; possible D gene TRBD1, 5 bases. The V gene's germline CDR1 is SGHVS and CDR2 FQNEAQ. The CDR3 covers 18 residues. Trimming took 4 bases from V and 2 from J, leaving 21 bases between them.

For this clonotype: The junction and the germline gene differ at one end; a read error may be behind it. This rearrangement joins TRBV5-1 to TRBJ2-7; a weak D match, TRBD1 (5 bases). Per the germline V gene, CDR1 is SGHRS and CDR2 is YFSETQ. CDR3 length: 13 amino acids. This CDR3 reads CAGSPPRAYEQYF. The CDR3 nucleotides are TGCGCCGGCAGCCCCCCCAGGGCCTACGAGCAGTACTTC.

Many counts were recorded for this clonotype. This sequence joins TRBV6-2 or TRBV6-3 and TRBJ2-1; no definite D call. V was trimmed by 7 bases and J by 8 bases, leaving 18 bases between them. The CDR3 spans 14 residues. CDR1 and CDR2 (germline): MNHEY, SVGEGT. The CDR3 bases are TGTGCCAGCATGAGAGCCCTCGGTGGCGATGAGCAGTTCTTC. Residues: CASMRALGGDEQFF.

This chain connects TRBV19 to TRBJ2-3, with D perhaps matching TRBD2 (6 bases). The germline V and J ends were trimmed by 6 bases and 0 bases, with 10 bases remaining between them. Germline V lookup: CDR1 LNHDA, CDR2 SQIVND (reference sequence). The CDR3 is made up of 14 amino acids. The CDR3 bases are TGTGCCAGTAGCAGTAGCGGAAGCACAGATACGCAGTATTTT. As protein: CASSSSGSTDTQYF.

This clonotype has more than one count but fewer than ten. This rearrangement joins TRBV3-1 to TRBJ2-1; 8 bases align to TRBD2. J was trimmed by 6 bases and V by 1 base; bases with no gene match: 5. CDR1 is LGHDT and CDR2 is YNNKEL in the germline V gene (reference sequence). The CDR3 is 15 amino acids. CDR3 coding DNA: TGTGCCAGCAGCCAAGCGGGAGGGCCCTCCAATGAGCAGTTCTTC. It is translated as CASSQAGGPSNEQFF.

This clonotype was seen a handful of times. The CDR3 region has the DNA TGCAGTGCTTCTCCATACAGGGGCCTTGCCACAGATACGCAGTATTTT. Amino acids: CSASPYRGLATDTQYF. This chain joins TRBV20-1 and TRBJ2-3; 7 bases fit TRBD1. The CDR3 loop spans 16 amino acids. The trim removed 5 bases at V and 2 bases at J, leaving 13 bases unmatched. The germline CDR1 and CDR2 sequences are DFQATT and SNEGSKA (reference sequence).

In this sample, this clonotype turned up many times. The J gene is TRBJ1-1, the V gene TRBV20-1; D uncertain. V shed 7 bases and J shed 1 base, with 13 bases lying between them. The germline V gene has CDR1 DFQATT and CDR2 SNEGSKA (reference sequence). This CDR3 comprises 13 residues. In nucleotides, the CDR3 is TGCAGTGTCCCTAGTGCTGGGAACACTGAAGCTTTCTTT. This encodes CSVPSAGNTEAFF.

This clonotype was seen repeatedly, ten times or more. The rearrangement links TRBV10-1 to TRBJ2-2; D may correspond to TRBD1 or TRBD2 (6 bases each). Trimming stripped 7 bases from V and 7 bases from J, with 13 bases between. The CDR3 spans 13 residues. Germline-derived CDR1 and CDR2 are WNHNN and SYGVQD (reference sequence). The chain's CDR3 is CASKRGTNGELFF. The CDR3 DNA is TGCGCCAGCAAACGGGGGACAAACGGGGAGCTGTTTTTT.